These T cell receptor beta chains were read from a single sample in a study of blood T cell repertoires in COVID-19. Assay: immunoSEQ multiplex PCR; the TCRdb copy retains only in-frame clones and omits some. This sample has roughly 32,000 clones, with 80% to 90% found just once. Specimen: peripheral blood. The receptors stem from a man aged 55 to 70 with active COVID-19. Both conserved end residues are trimmed from each CDR3. Fields, in order: V gene, CDR3 protein.

V gene: TRBV19
CDR3 protein: ASSIVRGSYT

V gene: TRBV30
CDR3 protein: AWSVLNRRGAQY

V gene: TRBV11-3
CDR3 protein: ASSQTSGGGETQY

V gene: TRBV7-9
CDR3 protein: ASSLVSGTDNEQF

V gene: TRBV5-1
CDR3 protein: ASTIGGSGTDTQY

V gene: TRBV7-3
CDR3 protein: ASSSGTGAEQY

V gene: TRBV30
CDR3 protein: AWSGLTGGGFGQY

V gene: TRBV19
CDR3 protein: ASSTQGSKTQY

V gene: TRBV4-1
CDR3 protein: ASSQGTGVVDYGYT

V gene: TRBV11-3
CDR3 protein: ASSLNSGSNYEQF

V gene: TRBV7-2
CDR3 protein: ASSLGLAGSYNEQF

V gene: TRBV7-2
CDR3 protein: ASSLTSGGAGEQF

V gene: TRBV4-2
CDR3 protein: ASSQGQESSYEQY

V gene: TRBV14
CDR3 protein: ASRLGTANSPLH

V gene: TRBV7-2
CDR3 protein: ASSQGLAGAYTDTQY

V gene: TRBV6-5
CDR3 protein: ASSYPGQSNTGELF

V gene: TRBV20-1
CDR3 protein: SASTSGYNEQF

V gene: TRBV6-2/TRBV6-3
CDR3 protein: ASSYAGMETQY

V gene: TRBV11-2
CDR3 protein: ASSSPRGGRGTGELF

V gene: TRBV7-8
CDR3 protein: ASSRQGIDYGYT

V gene: TRBV3-1/TRBV3-2
CDR3 protein: ASSPQTTPGTDTQY

V gene: TRBV29-1
CDR3 protein: SVAPGDRATQY

V gene: TRBV7-3
CDR3 protein: ASSPTGTGELF

V gene: TRBV7-2
CDR3 protein: ASSLYHEQF

V gene: TRBV6-5
CDR3 protein: ASSFRAGRGQPQH